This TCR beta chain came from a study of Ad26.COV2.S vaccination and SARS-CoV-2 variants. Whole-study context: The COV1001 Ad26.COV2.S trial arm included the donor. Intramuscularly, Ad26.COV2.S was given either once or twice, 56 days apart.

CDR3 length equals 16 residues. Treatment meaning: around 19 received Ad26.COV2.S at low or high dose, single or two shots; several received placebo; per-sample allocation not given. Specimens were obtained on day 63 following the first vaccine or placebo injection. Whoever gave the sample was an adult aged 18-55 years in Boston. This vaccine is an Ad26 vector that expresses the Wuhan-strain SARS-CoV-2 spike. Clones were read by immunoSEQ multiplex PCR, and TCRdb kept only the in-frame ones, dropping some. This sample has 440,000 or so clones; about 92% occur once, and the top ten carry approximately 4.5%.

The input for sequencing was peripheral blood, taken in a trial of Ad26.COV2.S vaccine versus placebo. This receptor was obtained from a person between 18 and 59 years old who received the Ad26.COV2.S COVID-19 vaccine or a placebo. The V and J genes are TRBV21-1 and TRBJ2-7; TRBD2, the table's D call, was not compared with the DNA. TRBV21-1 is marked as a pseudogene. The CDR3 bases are TGTGCCAGCAGCAATAAGAAGGACTTCCACTCCTACGAGCAGTACTTC. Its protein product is CASSNKKDFHSYEQYF.